The clone carrying this TCR beta chain has just a few counts. TCRdb re-derived calls from the 5' RACE reads in MiXCR, one entry per CDR3 protein. Among some 500,000 distinct CDR3 sequences listed, about 20% were seen once. The sample is drawn from a study of identical twins. The CDR3 runs 16 residues. V lost 3 bases to trimming and J lost 5 bases; unmatched junction nucleotides: 13. CDR1 and CDR2 (germline): DFQATT, SNEGSKA (reference sequence). These data were also reused for a study on T cells expressing NK-cell markers.

The sequenced sample consisted of CD4+ T cells sorted from blood. The TCR sequence derives from a woman in her late teens or twenties in good health. This rearrangement joins TRBV20-1 to TRBJ2-1; 7 nucleotides align to TRBD2. The DNA for the CDR3 is TGCAGTGCTAGTAAACCCCGGGAGGAGTCACACAATGAGCAGTTCTTC. Residues: CSASKPREESHNEQFF.